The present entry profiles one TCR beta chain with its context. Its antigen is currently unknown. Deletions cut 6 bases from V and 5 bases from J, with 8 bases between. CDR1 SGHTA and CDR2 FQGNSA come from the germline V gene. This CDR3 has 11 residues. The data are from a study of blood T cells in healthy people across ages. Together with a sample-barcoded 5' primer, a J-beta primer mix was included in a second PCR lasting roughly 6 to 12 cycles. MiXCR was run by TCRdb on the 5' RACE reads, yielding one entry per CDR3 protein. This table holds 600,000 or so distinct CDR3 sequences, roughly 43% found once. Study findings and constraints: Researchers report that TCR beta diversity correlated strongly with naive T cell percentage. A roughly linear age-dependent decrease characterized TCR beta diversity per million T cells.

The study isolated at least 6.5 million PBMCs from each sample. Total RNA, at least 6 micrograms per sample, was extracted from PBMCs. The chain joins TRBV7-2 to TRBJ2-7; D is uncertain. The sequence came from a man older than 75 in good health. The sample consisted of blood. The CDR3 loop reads CASSRGHEQYF. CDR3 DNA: TGTGCCAGCAGTCGCGGTCACGAGCAGTACTTC.